The 20 T cell receptor beta chains below come from one sample, sequenced in a study of metastatic and nonmetastatic thyroid tumors. MiXCR was used by TCRdb to re-call the PCR reads. The top ten hold 9.5% to 13% of the sample, which has about 15,000 clones, about a quarter seen once. Thyroid surgery took place with no prior treatment in any patient. The sequenced sample consisted of tumor tissue. These receptors were collected from a female donor with papillary thyroid cancer or a benign thyroid nodule (not recorded which). Some clones in this sample may be carry-over from other donors' samples.

This clone is judged medium-sized. The chain couples TRBV12-3 or TRBV12-4 to TRBJ2-1; D is ambiguous. CDR3 size: 14 residues. Trimming stripped 4 bases from V and 3 bases from J, with 10 bases between. CDR3 region: CASSSSLVYNEQFF. The CDR3 nucleotides read TGTGCCAGCAGTTCCTCTCTAGTCTACAATGAGCAGTTCTTC.

As for this clone: A junction end diverges from the germline sequence, so it may reflect a read error. This sequence joins TRBV27 and TRBJ2-7; no clear D. CDR3 size: 14 residues. Germline CDR1 reads MNHEY; CDR2 reads SMNVEV (reference sequence). The CDR3 nucleotides are TGTGCCAGCAGTTCCACCTATAGCACCTACGAGCATTACTTC. This translates into CASSSTYSTYEHYF.

This clone is medium-sized within its sample. The chain employs TRBV19 and TRBJ1-4, with D unresolved. Deletions cut 3 bases from V and 4 bases from J, with 9 bases between. The CDR3 is 14 residues long. The V gene's germline CDR1 is LNHDA and CDR2 SQIVND (reference sequence). The CDR3 DNA is TGTGCCAGTAGTATGGGCCGGATTAATGAAAAACTGTTTTTT. Translation gives CASSMGRINEKLFF. Supplemented by reference TRBV19 and TRBJ1-4, the full variable domain reads DGGITQSPKYLFRKEGQNVTLSCEQNLNHDAMYWYRQDPGQGLRLIYYSQIVNDFQKGDIAEGYSVSREKKESFPLTVTSAQKNPTAFYLCASSMGRINEKLFFGSGTQLSVL.

This clone was detected ten times or more. This chain connects TRBV7-3 to TRBJ1-1; tentative D call: TRBD1 (5 bases). Trimming left V 4 bases short and J 11 bases short, with 11 bases between. The V gene's germline CDR1 is SGHTA and CDR2 FQGTGA. This CDR3 is built from 11 residues. The CDR3 DNA follows: TGTGCCAGCAGCTCAGGGTCGTGGGCTTTCTTT. It translates to CASSSGSWAFF.

This clone was observed a few times. At one boundary the junction diverges from the germline segment, which might be a read error. The chain links TRBV6-1 to TRBJ1-2, with 7 bases aligning to TRBD1. CDR1 and CDR2 (germline): MNHNS, SASEGT. This CDR3 is built from 12 residues. The DNA for the CDR3 is TGTACCAGCAGTGACCAGGACAGGAGCTACACCTTC. As protein: CTSSDQDRSYTF.

Written as DNA, the CDR3 is TGTGCCTGGAGTGCCACCGGGATTAATGAAAAACTGTTTTTT. It translates to CAWSATGINEKLFF. The chain has TRBV30 and TRBJ1-4; D not certain. Germline values: CDR1 GTSNPN, CDR2 SVGIG (reference sequence). V was clipped by 1 base and J by 4 bases, with 10 bases between them. CDR3 size: 14 residues.

This clone was detected ten times or more. This rearrangement joins TRBV27 to TRBJ2-3; 8 bases match TRBD1. This CDR3 contains 14 residues. The germline CDR1 and CDR2 sequences are MNHEY and SMNVEV (reference sequence). V lost 7 bases, J lost 0 bases, and 3 bases stayed unmatched. The CDR3 here is CASNQGASTDTQYF. As DNA, the CDR3 is TGTGCCAGCAACCAGGGGGCTAGCACAGATACGCAGTATTTT.

This clone was recorded a few times. This chain links TRBV6-1 with TRBJ2-7, with D possibly matching TRBD2 (6 bases). V was cut by 6 bases and J by 2 bases, with 17 bases left in between. The germline gives CDR1 MNHNS, CDR2 SASEGT. CDR3 size: 15 residues. The CDR3 sequence is CASRRTPGLTYEQYF. The DNA for the CDR3 is TGTGCCAGCAGGCGAACTCCGGGACTCACCTACGAGCAGTACTTC.

This clone was seen many times. Other DNA sequences within the sample encode an identical CDR3. This chain connects TRBV9 to TRBJ2-1; TRBD2 aligns across 7 bases. The CDR3 totals 14 residues. Trimming cost V 0 bases and J 5 bases; bases outside gene matches: 2. CDR1 SGDLS and CDR2 YYNGEE come from the germline V gene. DNA of the CDR3: TGTGCCAGCAGCGTAGGCGGGAGAGACAATGAGCAGTTCTTC. Translating gives CASSVGGRDNEQFF.

This clone was counted only a few times. The rearrangement joins TRBV28 to TRBJ1-5, with 7 bases lining up with TRBD1. Germline V gene data show CDR1 as MDHEN and CDR2 as SYDVKM. CDR3 length: 14 amino acids. Trimming took 6 bases from V and 8 from J; bases not matched to a gene: 10. CDR3 protein: CASRGSQGDKPQHF. In DNA, the CDR3 is TGTGCCAGCAGAGGCAGTCAGGGGGATAAGCCCCAGCATTTT.

This clone was detected ten times or more. V usage is TRBV10-3 and J usage is TRBJ1-1; D perhaps matches TRBD1 (6 bases). This CDR3 has 13 residues. Trimming took off 11 bases at V and 7 bases at J, with 20 bases between the two ends. From germline, CDR1 is ENHRY and CDR2 SYGVKD. The CDR3 nucleotides read TGTGCCGCCTCCATTGCGGGGGGCTTTGAAGCTTTCTTT. It codes for CAASIAGGFEAFF.

Worth noting for this clone: One end of the junction fails to match germline, which may point to a read error. The CDR3, as DNA: TGTGCTAGCAGTTATGAGGTGAATCAGCCCCAGCATTTT. Translation gives CASSYEVNQPQHF. The J gene is TRBJ1-5, the V gene TRBV2; no definite D call. This CDR3 region has 13 residues. The germline V gene has CDR1 SNHLY and CDR2 FYNNEI.

This clone has at least ten counts. The chain couples TRBV7-2 to TRBJ1-1; the D gene is possibly TRBD1 (5 bases). CDR3 length: 14 amino acids. CDR1 SGHTA and CDR2 FQGNSA come from the germline V gene. The V end lost 1 base, the J end lost 1 base, and 7 bases lay between the germline ends. The CDR3 loop reads CASSLVGGNTEAFF. Here the CDR3 DNA reads TGTGCCAGCAGCTTAGTGGGGGGGAACACTGAAGCTTTCTTT.

This clone is termed medium-sized. CDR3 sequence reads: CASSRTMNTEAFF. CDR3 coding DNA: TGTGCCAGCAGTCGGACGATGAACACTGAAGCTTTCTTT. The chain employs TRBV6-4 and TRBJ1-1; D is ambiguous. The V end lost 5 bases, the J end lost 0 bases, and 7 bases lay between the germline ends. The length of the CDR3 is 13 residues. Germline CDR1 reads MRHNA; CDR2 reads SNTAGT.

In its sample, this clone was seen a few times. This may come from a read error, since a much larger clone is one base off. This CDR3 is also generated by other DNA sequences in the sample. The CDR3 reads CASSVDDTQYF. CDR3 DNA sequence: TGCGCCAGCAGTGTTGATGATACGCAGTATTTT. This sequence joins TRBV10-1 and TRBJ2-3; D remains unclear. Germline values: CDR1 WNHNN, CDR2 SYGVQD (reference sequence). V shed 4 bases and J shed 6 bases, with 5 bases lying between them. CDR3 length: 11 amino acids.

This clone has ten or more counts. The rearrangement uses TRBV12-3 or TRBV12-4 and TRBJ2-3, with D tentatively TRBD1 (5 bases). The length of the CDR3 is 12 residues. Deletions cut 3 bases from V and 4 bases from J, with 5 bases between. Here the CDR3 reads CASSFRADTQYF. CDR3 coding DNA: TGTGCCAGCAGTTTCAGGGCAGATACGCAGTATTTT.

There are many counts of this clone. Other DNA sequences of this sample code for an identical CDR3. The V and J genes are TRBV9 and TRBJ2-3; D unclear. This CDR3 is 15 amino acids long. Germline values: CDR1 SGDLS, CDR2 YYNGEE. V shed 0 bases and J shed 1 base, with 9 bases lying between them. CDR3 in amino acids: CASSVDPLGTDTQYF. The CDR3 DNA sequence: TGTGCCAGCAGCGTAGACCCACTGGGCACAGATACGCAGTATTTT. The entire variable domain, with the rest obtained from reference TRBV9 and TRBJ2-3, is as follows: DSGVTQTPKHLITATGQRVTLRCSPRSGDLSVYWYQQSLDQGLQFLIQYYNGEERAKGNILERFSAQQFPDLHSELNLSSLELGDSALYFCASSVDPLGTDTQYFGPGTRLTVL.

Concerning this clone: A read error may produce the germline difference seen at one junction end. V usage is TRBV5-1 and J usage is TRBJ1-4, with TRBD1 matching over 7 bases. This CDR3 has 15 residues. Germline CDR1 SGHRS, CDR2 YFSETQ. The CDR3 DNA follows: TGCGCCAGCAGCACCGGTGACAGGGACCTGGAAAAACTGGTTTTT. It specifies CASSTGDRDLEKLVF. The entire variable domain, with the rest obtained from reference TRBV5-1 and TRBJ1-4, is as follows: KAGVTQTPRYLIKTRGQQVTLSCSPISGHRSVSWYQQTPGQGLQFLFEYFSETQRNKGNFPGRFSGRQFSNSRSEMNVSTLELGDSALYLCASSTGDRDLEKLVFGSGTQLSVL.

This chain links TRBV30 with TRBJ1-1; the D gene is possibly TRBD1 (5 bases). Germline V CDR1 and CDR2: GTSNPN, SVGIG (reference sequence). This CDR3 has 13 amino acids. Deletions cut 4 bases from V and 1 base from J, with 10 bases between. For the CDR3, the DNA is TGTGCCTGGAAGCCAGGGTGGAACACTGAAGCTTTCTTT. Translation: CAWKPGWNTEAFF.

This clone showed up just a few times. The genes are TRBV10-3 and TRBJ2-7, with unresolved D. CDR1 is ENHRY, CDR2 SYGVKD, per germline. CDR3 length: 13 residues. Trimming cost V 2 bases and J 4 bases, with 9 bases left between them. The CDR3 DNA sequence: TGTGCCATCAGTGAGAGGGTTGGGTACGAGCAGTACGTC. It yields the protein CAISERVGYEQYV.